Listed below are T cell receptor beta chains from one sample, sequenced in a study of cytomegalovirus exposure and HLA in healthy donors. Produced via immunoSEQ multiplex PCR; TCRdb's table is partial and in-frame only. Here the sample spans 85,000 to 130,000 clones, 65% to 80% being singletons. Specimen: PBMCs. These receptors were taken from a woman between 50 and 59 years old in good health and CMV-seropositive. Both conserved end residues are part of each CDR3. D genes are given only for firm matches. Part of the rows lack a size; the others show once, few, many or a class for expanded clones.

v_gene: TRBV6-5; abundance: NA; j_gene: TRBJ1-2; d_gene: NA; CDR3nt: TGTGCCAGCAGTAATACAGGGATGCTCAGTGGCTACACCTTC; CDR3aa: CASSNTGMLSGYTF
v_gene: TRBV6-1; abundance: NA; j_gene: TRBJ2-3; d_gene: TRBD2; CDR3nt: TGTGCCAGCAGGGGACTAGCGGGAGATACGCAGTATTTT; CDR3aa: CASRGLAGDTQYF
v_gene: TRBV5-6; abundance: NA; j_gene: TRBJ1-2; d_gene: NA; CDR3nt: TGTGCCAGCAGCTTGGAGTGGGGGGGGCATGGCTACACCTTC; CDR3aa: CASSLEWGGHGYTF
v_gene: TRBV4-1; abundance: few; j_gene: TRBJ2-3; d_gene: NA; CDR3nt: TGCGCCAGCAGCCCCCGCGGGGGCACAGATACGCAGTATTTT; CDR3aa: CASSPRGGTDTQYF
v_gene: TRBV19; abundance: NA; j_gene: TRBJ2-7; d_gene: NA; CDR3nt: TGTGCCAGTAGTATGAATGGTGGAGGTGAGCAGTACTTC; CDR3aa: CASSMNGGGEQYF
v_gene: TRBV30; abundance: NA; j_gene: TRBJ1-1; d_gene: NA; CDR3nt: TGTGCCTGGAGTCTCCCCCGGGGAGGGAGGAACACTGAAGCTTTCTTT; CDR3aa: CAWSLPRGGRNTEAFF
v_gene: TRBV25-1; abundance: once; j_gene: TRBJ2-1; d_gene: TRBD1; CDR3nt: TGTGCCAGCAGCCAGACAGGGGGTATTGTCCATGAGCAGTTCTTC; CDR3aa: CASSQTGGIVHEQFF
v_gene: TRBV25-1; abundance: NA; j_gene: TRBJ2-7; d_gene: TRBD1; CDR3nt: TGTGCCAGCAGTAACAGGGGAAGCTCCTACGAGCAGTACTTC; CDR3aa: CASSNRGSSYEQYF
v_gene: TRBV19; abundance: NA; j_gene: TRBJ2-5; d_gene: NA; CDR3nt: TGTGCCAGTAGTACTGCGGAGAGGGAGGAGACCCAGTACTTC; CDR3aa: CASSTAEREETQYF
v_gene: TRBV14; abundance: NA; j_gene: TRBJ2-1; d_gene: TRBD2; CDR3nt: TGTGCCGGGGGACTAGCACGGGGTGAGCAGTTCTTC; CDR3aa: CAGGLARGEQFF
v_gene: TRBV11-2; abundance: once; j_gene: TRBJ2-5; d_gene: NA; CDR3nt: TGTGCCAGCAGCTTACTGCAGGGCGCCGAGACCCAGTACTTC; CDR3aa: CASSLLQGAETQYF
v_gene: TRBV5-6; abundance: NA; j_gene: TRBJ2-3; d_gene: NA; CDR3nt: TGTGCCAGCAGCTTGGCCTCCGGGATCTTCGTAGATACGCAGTATTTT; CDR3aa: CASSLASGIFVDTQYF
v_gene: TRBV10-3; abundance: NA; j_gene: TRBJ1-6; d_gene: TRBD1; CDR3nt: TGTGCCAGCCAGACAGGGGGTGGTTCACCCCTCCACTTT; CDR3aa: CASQTGGGSPLHF
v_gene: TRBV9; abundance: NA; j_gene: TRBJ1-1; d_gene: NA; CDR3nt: TGTGCCAGCAGCGTCCAGGGGTCGAACACTGAAGCTTTCTTT; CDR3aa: CASSVQGSNTEAFF
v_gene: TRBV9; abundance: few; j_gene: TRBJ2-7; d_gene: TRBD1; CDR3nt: TGTGCCAGCAGTTTAACCGGGACAGGGAGAGAAGAGCAGTACTTC; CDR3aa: CASSLTGTGREEQYF
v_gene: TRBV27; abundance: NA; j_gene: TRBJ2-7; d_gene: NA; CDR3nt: TGTGCCAGCAGTTCCCCGGGATCTTACGAGCAGTACTTC; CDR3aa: CASSSPGSYEQYF
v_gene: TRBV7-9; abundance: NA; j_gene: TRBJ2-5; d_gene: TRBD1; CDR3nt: TGTGCCAGCAGCCCGGGGGACAGGGGGCTTCAAGAGACCCAGTACTTC; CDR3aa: CASSPGDRGLQETQYF
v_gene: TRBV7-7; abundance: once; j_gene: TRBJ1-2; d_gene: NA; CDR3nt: TGTGCTAGCGGTCCCGACAGCGCCAATGGCTACACCTTC; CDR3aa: CASGPDSANGYTF
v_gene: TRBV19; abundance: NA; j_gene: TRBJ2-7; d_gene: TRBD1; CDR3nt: TGTGCCAGTAGTGTGGGACAGGGGATATACGAGCAGTACTTC; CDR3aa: CASSVGQGIYEQYF
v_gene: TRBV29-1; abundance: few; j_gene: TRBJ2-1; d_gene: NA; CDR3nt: TGCAGCGTTATACAAGCCTACAATGAGCAGTTCTTC; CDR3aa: CSVIQAYNEQFF
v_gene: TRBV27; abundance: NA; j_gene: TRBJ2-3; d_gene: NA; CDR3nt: TGTGCCAGTCGCCGACAGGGCACAGATACGCAGTATTTT; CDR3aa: CASRRQGTDTQYF
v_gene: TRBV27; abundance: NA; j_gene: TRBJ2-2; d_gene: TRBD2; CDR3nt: TGTGCCAGCAGTTTCCCCGGGGGGAAGAACACCGGGGAGCTGTTTTTT; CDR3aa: CASSFPGGKNTGELFF
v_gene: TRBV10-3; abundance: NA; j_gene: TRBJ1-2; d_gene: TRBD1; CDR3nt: TGTGCCATCAGTGGCGTGGGACAGGGACCCTATGGCTACACCTTC; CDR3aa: CAISGVGQGPYGYTF
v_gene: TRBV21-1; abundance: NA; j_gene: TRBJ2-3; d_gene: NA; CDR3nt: TGTGCCAGTCCTTTAGGACTAGCGGGCGGGGCTGATACGCAGTATTTT; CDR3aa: CASPLGLAGGADTQYF
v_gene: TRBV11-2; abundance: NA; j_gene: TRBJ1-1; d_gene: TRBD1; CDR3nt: TGTGCCAGCAGCTCTTTTTCGGGACAGGGCACTGAAGCTTTCTTT; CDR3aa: CASSSFSGQGTEAFF
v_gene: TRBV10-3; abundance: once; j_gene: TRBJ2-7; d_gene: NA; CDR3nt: TGTGCCATCAGTGAGTCGAAGACAGGTGTTTCCTACGAGCAGTACTTC; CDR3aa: CAISESKTGVSYEQYF
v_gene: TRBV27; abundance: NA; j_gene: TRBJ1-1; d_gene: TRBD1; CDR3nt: TGTGCCAGCAGTTTATCCGGACAGGCCGGGGAGGCTGAAGCTTTCTTT; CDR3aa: CASSLSGQAGEAEAFF
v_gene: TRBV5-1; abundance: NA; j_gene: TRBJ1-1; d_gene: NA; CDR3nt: TGCGCCAGCAGCTTGTCAGGGAAAACAGAAGCTTTCTTT; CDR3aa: CASSLSGKTEAFF
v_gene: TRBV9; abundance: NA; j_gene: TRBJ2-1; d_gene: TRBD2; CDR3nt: TGTGCCAGCAGCGTAGGGTCAGGACTAGCGGGAGGGGGGGACTACAATGAGCAGTTCTTC; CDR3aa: CASSVGSGLAGGGDYNEQFF
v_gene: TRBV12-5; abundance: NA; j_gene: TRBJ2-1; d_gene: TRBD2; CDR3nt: TGTGCTAGTGGTTGGCGAGGTCTCGAGCGGGGGACGAACAATGAGCAGTTCTTC; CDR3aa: CASGWRGLERGTNNEQFF
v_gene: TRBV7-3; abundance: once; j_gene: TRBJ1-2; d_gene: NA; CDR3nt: TGTGCCAGCAGTTCGATCAGTGGCTATGGCTACACCTTC; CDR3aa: CASSSISGYGYTF
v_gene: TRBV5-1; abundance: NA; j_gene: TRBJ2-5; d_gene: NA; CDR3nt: TGCGCCAGCAGCACCCTCGGCGCAGGGATAGAGACCCAGTACTTC; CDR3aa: CASSTLGAGIETQYF
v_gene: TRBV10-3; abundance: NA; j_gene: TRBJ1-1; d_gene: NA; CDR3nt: TGTGCCACTAGAAGACAGGCGATGAACACTGAAGCTTTCTTT; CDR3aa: CATRRQAMNTEAFF
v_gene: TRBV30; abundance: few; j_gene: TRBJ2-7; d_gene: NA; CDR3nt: TGTGCCTGGAGTGGCCCAGGGTTCAACGAGCAGTACTTC; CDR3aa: CAWSGPGFNEQYF
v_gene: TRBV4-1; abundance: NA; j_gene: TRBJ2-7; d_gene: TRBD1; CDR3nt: TGCGCCAGCAGCCAATCCCGGGACAGGGGGCTGTACGAGCAGTACTTC; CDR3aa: CASSQSRDRGLYEQYF
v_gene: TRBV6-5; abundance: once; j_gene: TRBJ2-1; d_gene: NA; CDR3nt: TGTGCCAGCAGTTTTGGGGGGGCTCGTTACAATGAGCAGTTCTTC; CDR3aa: CASSFGGARYNEQFF
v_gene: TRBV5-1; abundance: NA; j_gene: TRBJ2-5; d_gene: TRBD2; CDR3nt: TGCGCCAGCAGTCCGCTAGCGGGGGCCCAAGAGACCCAGTACTTC; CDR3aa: CASSPLAGAQETQYF
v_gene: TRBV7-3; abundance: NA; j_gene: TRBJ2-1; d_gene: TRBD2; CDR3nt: TGTGCCGTCTTGAGCGGGGGGGCGCGAAATGAGCAGTTCTTC; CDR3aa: CAVLSGGARNEQFF
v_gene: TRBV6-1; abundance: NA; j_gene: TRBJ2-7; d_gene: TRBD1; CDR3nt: TGTGCCATCAACTTGACAGGGGGCGCCCGGCAGTACTTC; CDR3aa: CAINLTGGARQYF
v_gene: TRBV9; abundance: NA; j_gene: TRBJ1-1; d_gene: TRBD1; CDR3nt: TGTGCCAGCAGCCTGACCGGGACAGGGGATAAAGCTTTCTTT; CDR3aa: CASSLTGTGDKAFF
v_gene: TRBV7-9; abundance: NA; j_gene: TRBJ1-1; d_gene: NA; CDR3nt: TGTTCCAGCAGCTTAGAAGCAGGGATGAACACTGAAGCTTTCTTT; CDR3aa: CSSSLEAGMNTEAFF
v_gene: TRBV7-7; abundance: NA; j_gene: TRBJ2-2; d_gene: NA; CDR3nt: TGTGCTAGCAGTTCCCGGGGAACCGGGGAGCTGTTTTTT; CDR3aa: CASSSRGTGELFF
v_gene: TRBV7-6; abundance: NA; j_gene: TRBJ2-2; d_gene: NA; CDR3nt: TGTGCCAGCAGCCCCCGACTGAACACCGGGGAGCTGTTTTTT; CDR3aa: CASSPRLNTGELFF
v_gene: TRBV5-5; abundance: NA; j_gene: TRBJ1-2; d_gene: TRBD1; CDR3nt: TGTGCCAGCAGTTTCGGGGTGGGGACAGGGCCTGGCTACACCTTC; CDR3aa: CASSFGVGTGPGYTF
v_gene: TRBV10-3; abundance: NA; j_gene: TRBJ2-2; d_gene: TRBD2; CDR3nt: TGTGCCATCCTCCGGACTAGCGGTTACACCGGGGAGCTGTTTTTT; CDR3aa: CAILRTSGYTGELFF
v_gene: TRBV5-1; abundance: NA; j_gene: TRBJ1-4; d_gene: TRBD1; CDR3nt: TGCGCCAGCAGCTTACAGGGGGCAACAGTTAATGAAAAACTGTTTTTT; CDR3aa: CASSLQGATVNEKLFF
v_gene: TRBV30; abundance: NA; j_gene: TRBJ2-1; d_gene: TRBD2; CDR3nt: TGTGCCGGACTAGCGGGAGGCCCCAATGAGCAGTTCTTC; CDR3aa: CAGLAGGPNEQFF
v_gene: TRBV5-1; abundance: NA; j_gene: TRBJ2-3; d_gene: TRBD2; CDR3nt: TGCGCCAGCAGCCTAGCGGGCGAGACCACAGATACGCAGTATTTT; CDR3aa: CASSLAGETTDTQYF
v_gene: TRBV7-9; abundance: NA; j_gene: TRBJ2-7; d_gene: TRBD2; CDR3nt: TGTGCCAGCAGCTCCCCTTATAGCGGGAGGGCCGGCGAGCAGTACTTC; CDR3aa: CASSSPYSGRAGEQYF
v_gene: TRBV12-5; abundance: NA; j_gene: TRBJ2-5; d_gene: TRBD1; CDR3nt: TGTGCTAGTGGTTGGGGCCTTGGGACAGGGGGCTTAGAGACCCAGTACTTC; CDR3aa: CASGWGLGTGGLETQYF